Listed below are T cell receptor beta chains from one sample, sequenced in a study of shared clonotypes between healthy human individuals. Sequenced by immunoSEQ multiplex PCR; TCRdb stores in-frame clones only, minus some. The data contain around 510,000 clones, around 96% of them singletons. Sequences were obtained from naive CD4+ T cells sorted from blood. All receptors derive from a woman in her twenties or thirties in good health. CDR3s include the opening cysteine and the closing phenylalanine or tryptophan. A D gene is named only where the DNA matches it firmly.

v_call	d_call	j_call	cdr3_aa
TRBV6-4	-	TRBJ1-5	CASSAGGHQPQHF
TRBV19	-	TRBJ2-2	CASSIWRQDTGELFF
TRBV30	-	TRBJ1-1	CAWSTTASGTEAFF
TRBV19	-	TRBJ2-1	CASISYNEQFF
TRBV18	TRBD2	TRBJ2-1	CASSPTLADNEQFF
TRBV7-6	-	TRBJ2-7	CASSLHLTSGINYEQYF
TRBV30	TRBD1	TRBJ2-7	CAWSGQGLREQYF
TRBV10-3	TRBD2	TRBJ2-3	CAISESGGIADTQYF
TRBV11-2	-	TRBJ2-7	CASSLVQGTYEQYF
TRBV5-1	-	TRBJ1-2	CASSLEVQAGYTF
TRBV2	-	TRBJ1-5	CASSEIGRASNQPQHF
TRBV4-1	-	TRBJ2-3	CASSQEGGRTDTQYF
TRBV7-7	-	TRBJ2-3	CASSPDTYTQYF